These T cell receptor beta chains were read from a single sample in a study of CD8 T cells in Susac syndrome. MiXCR, run by TCRdb on the immunoSEQ multiplex PCR reads, gives a single entry per CDR3 protein. The sample lists approximately 190,000 distinct CDR3 sequences; around 93% were seen once. Sequenced sample: CD8+ T cells from PBMCs. The receptors stem from a human donor with Susac syndrome. The CDR3 runs from the conserved cysteine through the conserved F or W. Each record gives: J gene, V gene, D gene, clone size, CDR3 protein, CDR3 DNA. A D gene is named only where the DNA matches it firmly. Part of the rows lack a size; the others show once, few, many or a class for expanded clones.

j_call: TRBJ1-2
v_call: TRBV7-8
d_call: TRBD1
clone_size: NA
cdr3_aa: CASSSTGNYGYTF
cdr3_nt: TGTGCCAGCAGCTCGACAGGGAACTATGGCTACACCTTC

j_call: TRBJ2-3
v_call: TRBV20-1
d_call: TRBD2
clone_size: NA
cdr3_aa: CSARGTSGSNTQYF
cdr3_nt: TGCAGTGCCAGAGGGACTAGCGGGAGTAATACGCAGTATTTT

j_call: TRBJ1-2
v_call: TRBV12-5
d_call: NA
clone_size: NA
cdr3_aa: CAVEPGTDDGYTF
cdr3_nt: TGTGCCGTGGAACCGGGGACCGATGATGGCTACACCTTC

j_call: TRBJ1-6
v_call: TRBV13
d_call: TRBD1
clone_size: NA
cdr3_aa: CASSARLGQGENSPLHF
cdr3_nt: TGTGCCAGCAGCGCCAGACTGGGACAGGGGGAGAATTCACCCCTCCACTTT

j_call: TRBJ2-5
v_call: TRBV7-8
d_call: NA
clone_size: NA
cdr3_aa: CASSLYAGETQYF
cdr3_nt: TGTGCCAGCAGCCTGTATGCAGGAGAGACCCAGTACTTC

j_call: TRBJ1-3
v_call: TRBV23-1
d_call: NA
clone_size: NA
cdr3_aa: CAAEGDGASGNTIYF
cdr3_nt: TGCGCCGCCGAAGGGGACGGAGCCTCTGGAAACACCATATATTTT

j_call: TRBJ1-2
v_call: TRBV29-1
d_call: NA
clone_size: NA
cdr3_aa: CSLEGDYGYTF
cdr3_nt: TGCAGCTTGGAAGGGGACTATGGCTACACCTTC

j_call: TRBJ2-3
v_call: TRBV9
d_call: NA
clone_size: NA
cdr3_aa: CASSALTDTQYF
cdr3_nt: TGTGCCAGCAGCGCCCTCACAGATACGCAGTATTTT

j_call: TRBJ2-5
v_call: TRBV6-5
d_call: NA
clone_size: NA
cdr3_aa: CASSRTLDSQETQYF
cdr3_nt: TGTGCCAGCAGCCGTACCCTAGACAGTCAAGAGACCCAGTACTTC

j_call: TRBJ1-1
v_call: TRBV7-9
d_call: TRBD1
clone_size: NA
cdr3_aa: CASSLRQGTNTEAFF
cdr3_nt: TGTGCCAGCAGTTTAAGACAGGGTACGAACACTGAAGCTTTCTTT

j_call: TRBJ1-5
v_call: TRBV7-8
d_call: NA
clone_size: NA
cdr3_aa: CASSLGWAEYSNQPQHF
cdr3_nt: TGTGCCAGCAGCTTAGGATGGGCGGAGTATAGCAATCAGCCCCAGCATTTT

j_call: TRBJ2-1
v_call: TRBV6-5
d_call: NA
clone_size: NA
cdr3_aa: CASSYGGSNEQFF
cdr3_nt: TGTGCCAGCAGTTACGGAGGGTCCAATGAGCAGTTCTTC

j_call: TRBJ2-5
v_call: TRBV6-6
d_call: TRBD2
clone_size: NA
cdr3_aa: CASSYGREGEETQYF
cdr3_nt: TGTGCCAGCAGTTATGGCAGGGAGGGAGAAGAGACCCAGTACTTC

j_call: TRBJ2-2
v_call: TRBV13
d_call: TRBD1
clone_size: few
cdr3_aa: CASSLGQGNTGELFF
cdr3_nt: TGTGCCAGCAGCTTGGGACAGGGAAACACCGGGGAGCTGTTTTTT

j_call: TRBJ2-7
v_call: TRBV27
d_call: NA
clone_size: NA
cdr3_aa: CASSFSSGHFPYEQYF
cdr3_nt: TGTGCCAGCAGTTTTTCTTCTGGACATTTTCCCTACGAGCAGTACTTC

j_call: TRBJ2-7
v_call: TRBV29-1
d_call: NA
clone_size: NA
cdr3_aa: CSVYVDRSYEQYF
cdr3_nt: TGCAGCGTTTATGTCGACCGATCCTACGAGCAGTACTTC

j_call: TRBJ2-3
v_call: TRBV5-4
d_call: NA
clone_size: once
cdr3_aa: CASSPEGGAIGTDTQYF
cdr3_nt: TGTGCCAGCAGCCCCGAGGGGGGGGCGATCGGCACAGATACGCAGTATTTT

j_call: TRBJ2-3
v_call: TRBV24-1
d_call: NA
clone_size: NA
cdr3_aa: CATSEGSEDESDTQYF
cdr3_nt: TGTGCCACCAGTGAAGGCTCGGAGGACGAATCAGATACGCAGTATTTT

j_call: TRBJ2-7
v_call: TRBV7-6
d_call: NA
clone_size: NA
cdr3_aa: CASTPTYEQYF
cdr3_nt: TGTGCCAGCACCCCGACCTACGAGCAGTACTTC

j_call: TRBJ2-5
v_call: TRBV20-1
d_call: NA
clone_size: NA
cdr3_aa: CAGYQETQYF
cdr3_nt: TGCGCCGGGTACCAAGAGACCCAGTACTTC

j_call: TRBJ2-3
v_call: TRBV3-1
d_call: NA
clone_size: NA
cdr3_aa: CASSQGFSTDTQYF
cdr3_nt: TGTGCCAGCAGCCAAGGGTTCAGCACAGATACGCAGTATTTT

j_call: TRBJ2-5
v_call: TRBV7-9
d_call: TRBD2
clone_size: NA
cdr3_aa: CASRGLSGVETQYF
cdr3_nt: TGTGCCAGCAGGGGACTCAGCGGGGTAGAGACCCAGTACTTC

j_call: TRBJ1-2
v_call: TRBV7-9
d_call: TRBD1
clone_size: NA
cdr3_aa: CASSPEDRVYGYTF
cdr3_nt: TGTGCCAGCAGTCCTGAGGACAGGGTTTATGGCTACACCTTC

j_call: TRBJ1-4
v_call: TRBV4-2
d_call: NA
clone_size: NA
cdr3_aa: CASSQDSYIVEEKLFF
cdr3_nt: TGTGCCAGCAGCCAAGATAGCTATATCGTGGAGGAAAAACTGTTTTTT

j_call: TRBJ2-7
v_call: TRBV27
d_call: TRBD2
clone_size: once
cdr3_aa: CASSYLAGPYEQYF
cdr3_nt: TGTGCCAGCAGTTACCTAGCGGGACCCTACGAGCAGTACTTC

j_call: TRBJ1-1
v_call: TRBV7-7
d_call: TRBD1
clone_size: NA
cdr3_aa: CASAKGAGTEAFF
cdr3_nt: TGTGCTAGCGCTAAGGGGGCCGGCACTGAAGCTTTCTTT

j_call: TRBJ1-6
v_call: TRBV27
d_call: TRBD1
clone_size: NA
cdr3_aa: CASSLSTGHNSPLHF
cdr3_nt: TGTGCCAGCAGTTTATCGACAGGGCACAATTCACCCCTCCACTTT

j_call: TRBJ1-5
v_call: TRBV5-1
d_call: NA
clone_size: NA
cdr3_aa: CASRKGGDSNQPQHF
cdr3_nt: TGCGCCAGCAGGAAGGGTGGTGATAGCAATCAGCCCCAGCATTTT

j_call: TRBJ1-1
v_call: TRBV6-5
d_call: NA
clone_size: NA
cdr3_aa: CASSVQDMNTEAFF
cdr3_nt: TGTGCCAGCAGTGTACAGGATATGAACACTGAAGCTTTCTTT

j_call: TRBJ2-1
v_call: TRBV11-2
d_call: NA
clone_size: NA
cdr3_aa: CASPIGGEQFF
cdr3_nt: TGTGCCAGCCCTATCGGGGGTGAGCAGTTCTTC

j_call: TRBJ2-1
v_call: TRBV27
d_call: NA
clone_size: once
cdr3_aa: CASRADISSYNEQFF
cdr3_nt: TGTGCCAGCAGGGCGGACATATCGTCCTACAATGAGCAGTTCTTC

j_call: TRBJ1-1
v_call: TRBV7-8
d_call: NA
clone_size: NA
cdr3_aa: CASSSNKQIGTEAFF
cdr3_nt: TGTGCCAGCAGCTCCAACAAGCAGATCGGCACTGAAGCTTTCTTT

j_call: TRBJ1-1
v_call: TRBV6-5
d_call: TRBD1
clone_size: NA
cdr3_aa: CASSTTDRLSITEAFF
cdr3_nt: TGTGCCAGCAGTACTACGGACAGGCTTTCGATCACTGAAGCTTTCTTT

j_call: TRBJ2-2
v_call: TRBV4-1
d_call: TRBD2
clone_size: NA
cdr3_aa: CASSRQGLAGGNTGELFF
cdr3_nt: TGCGCCAGCAGCCGCCAAGGACTAGCGGGGGGGAACACCGGGGAGCTGTTTTTT

j_call: TRBJ1-1
v_call: TRBV29-1
d_call: NA
clone_size: NA
cdr3_aa: CSVEEGARTEAFF
cdr3_nt: TGCAGCGTTGAAGAGGGGGCGCGTACTGAAGCTTTCTTT

j_call: TRBJ2-5
v_call: TRBV30
d_call: TRBD1
clone_size: NA
cdr3_aa: CAWTPGGHQETQYF
cdr3_nt: TGTGCCTGGACCCCAGGGGGACACCAAGAGACCCAGTACTTC

j_call: TRBJ2-3
v_call: TRBV27
d_call: TRBD1
clone_size: NA
cdr3_aa: CASTLTGGDTQYF
cdr3_nt: TGTGCCAGCACTCTGACAGGGGGAGATACGCAGTATTTT

j_call: TRBJ1-2
v_call: TRBV29-1
d_call: NA
clone_size: NA
cdr3_aa: CSVPDTGKGGYGYTF
cdr3_nt: TGCAGCGTGCCCGACACAGGGAAGGGAGGCTATGGCTACACCTTC

j_call: TRBJ2-7
v_call: TRBV20-1
d_call: NA
clone_size: NA
cdr3_aa: CSARDRRPRDAAYEQYF
cdr3_nt: TGCAGTGCTAGAGATCGACGCCCCCGGGACGCGGCCTACGAGCAGTACTTC

j_call: TRBJ2-1
v_call: TRBV2
d_call: NA
clone_size: NA
cdr3_aa: CAITTGGTSYNEQFF
cdr3_nt: TGTGCCATCACTACTGGCGGGACCTCCTACAATGAGCAGTTCTTC

j_call: TRBJ2-6
v_call: TRBV10-3
d_call: NA
clone_size: NA
cdr3_aa: CAISGTAKTGANVLTF
cdr3_nt: TGTGCCATCAGTGGGACCGCTAAGACTGGGGCCAACGTCCTGACTTTC

j_call: TRBJ2-7
v_call: TRBV29-1
d_call: NA
clone_size: NA
cdr3_aa: CSVVTGDSYEQYF
cdr3_nt: TGCAGCGTTGTAACGGGAGACTCCTACGAGCAGTACTTC

j_call: TRBJ2-1
v_call: TRBV6-4
d_call: NA
clone_size: NA
cdr3_aa: CASSDSPGPSLHEQFF
cdr3_nt: TGTGCCAGCAGTGATAGCCCGGGACCGTCTCTCCATGAGCAGTTCTTC

j_call: TRBJ1-1
v_call: TRBV20-1
d_call: TRBD1
clone_size: NA
cdr3_aa: CSAGIAGGTEAFF
cdr3_nt: TGCAGTGCGGGTATAGCAGGGGGCACTGAAGCTTTCTTT

j_call: TRBJ1-2
v_call: TRBV9
d_call: NA
clone_size: NA
cdr3_aa: CASSEGGNYGYTF
cdr3_nt: TGTGCCAGCAGCGAAGGGGGTAACTATGGCTACACCTTC

j_call: TRBJ2-7
v_call: TRBV30
d_call: NA
clone_size: NA
cdr3_aa: CACSALPGNEQYF
cdr3_nt: TGTGCCTGTTCTGCTCTACCGGGCAACGAGCAGTACTTC

j_call: TRBJ1-1
v_call: TRBV12-3/TRBV12-4
d_call: TRBD1
clone_size: NA
cdr3_aa: CASSSGQGERHTEAFF
cdr3_nt: TGTGCCAGCAGTTCAGGACAGGGGGAGAGGCACACTGAAGCTTTCTTT

j_call: TRBJ1-1
v_call: TRBV7-9
d_call: NA
clone_size: NA
cdr3_aa: CASSLLVGQNTEAFF
cdr3_nt: TGTGCCAGCAGCTTATTGGTGGGTCAGAACACTGAAGCTTTCTTT

j_call: TRBJ2-7
v_call: TRBV4-1
d_call: TRBD2
clone_size: NA
cdr3_aa: CASSQDERGEGEQYF
cdr3_nt: TGCGCCAGCAGCCAAGATGAGCGGGGAGAGGGCGAGCAGTACTTC

j_call: TRBJ2-1
v_call: TRBV7-8
d_call: NA
clone_size: NA
cdr3_aa: CASSPDMKGWNEQFF
cdr3_nt: TGTGCCAGCAGCCCCGACATGAAAGGATGGAATGAGCAGTTCTTC

j_call: TRBJ1-4
v_call: TRBV9
d_call: NA
clone_size: NA
cdr3_aa: CASGQTRTNEKLFF
cdr3_nt: TGTGCCAGCGGGCAGACTCGAACTAATGAAAAACTGTTTTTT

j_call: TRBJ1-2
v_call: TRBV30
d_call: NA
clone_size: NA
cdr3_aa: CAWSVGAGYTF
cdr3_nt: TGTGCCTGGAGTGTAGGGGCTGGCTACACCTTC

j_call: TRBJ1-3
v_call: TRBV5-6
d_call: NA
clone_size: NA
cdr3_aa: CASSRFSSGNTIYF
cdr3_nt: TGTGCCAGCAGCCGGTTCAGCTCTGGAAACACCATATATTTT